These 20 T cell receptor beta chains came from one sample sequenced in a study of Graves' ophthalmopathy and Graves' hyperthyroidism (dated by TCRdb to the late 2010s). TCRdb names Illumina HiSeq 2000 as the instrument used. TCR beta CDR3 regions were amplified from RNA transcripts for repertoire sequencing. The first round was an RT-PCR using HTBI primers with the Qiagen OneStep RT-PCR kit, and this first round was followed by a second-round multiplex PCR, then size selection and purification. TCRdb ran its own pipeline on the public reads, namely fastp trimming at Q25 and MiXCR clone calling, and kept in-frame beta chains. Every distinct CDR3 protein forms one entry, paired with its most common genes and DNA. The sample data list about 370,000 distinct CDR3 sequences, and about 18% of these were observed just once. Roughly 1.4% of the sample belongs to the ten largest clones. Sequencing was carried out using peripheral blood. The source is a woman aged 18-29 years with Graves' ophthalmopathy. Donor details come from another sample of the same person, matched by shared clones.

This clonotype was detected many times. The genes are TRBV30 and TRBJ2-7, with D tentatively TRBD2 (6 bases). The CDR3 contains 13 residues. Germline V gene lookup returns CDR1 GTSNPN and CDR2 SVGIG (reference sequence). V lost 2 bases and J lost 4, with 12 bases in between. CDR3 sequence: CAWSTSGLYEQYF. CDR3 sequence (DNA): TGTGCCTGGAGTACATCGGGACTGTACGAGCAGTACTTC.

This clonotype has at least ten counts. The chain's CDR3 is CASSALLATEAFF. The CDR3 nucleotides read TGCGCCAGCAGTGCCCTCCTTGCGACTGAAGCTTTCTTT. This sequence joins TRBV10-1 and TRBJ1-1; no clear D gene. The CDR3 totals 13 residues. The V and J ends lost 4 bases and 5 bases respectively, with 11 bases between them. Germline V gene sequence: CDR1 WNHNN, CDR2 SYGVQD (reference sequence).

Only a few counts were recorded for this clonotype. A much larger clone differs from this one at a single base, so this may be a read error. The CDR3 nucleotides are TGTGCCAGCAGCTTAGCGGGACCGCGGCAAGAGACCCGGTACTTC. Its protein product is CASSLAGPRQETRYF. This chain uses TRBV7-2 with TRBJ2-5; D may be TRBD1 or TRBD2 (5 bases each). CDR1 and CDR2 from the germline V gene are SGHTA and FQGNSA. This CDR3 comprises 15 residues. Together with reference TRBV7-2 and TRBJ2-5, the CDR3 gives the full variable domain: GAGVSQSPSNKVTEKGKDVELRCDPISGHTALYWYRQSLGQGLEFLIYFQGNSAPDKSGLPSDRFSAERTGGSVSTLTIQRTQQEDSAVYLCASSLAGPRQETRYFGPGTRLLVL.

In its sample, this clonotype was seen many times. The V gene is TRBV28, the J gene TRBJ1-1; tentatively, D is TRBD1 (6 bases). The CDR3 extends over 15 amino acids. Germline CDR1 reads MDHEN; CDR2 reads SYDVKM. V dropped 6 bases and J dropped 1 base, with 15 bases sitting between them. The CDR3 reads CASRDATGKNTEAFF. The CDR3 bases are TGTGCCAGCAGGGATGCAACAGGGAAGAACACTGAAGCTTTCTTT.

The chain uses TRBV2 and TRBJ2-7, with D uncertain. Deletions cut 6 bases from V and 0 bases from J, with 9 bases between. This CDR3 contains 13 residues. Germline CDR1 reads SNHLY; CDR2 reads FYNNEI. CDR3 nucleotides: TGTGCCAGCAGGACGGTCGACTCCTACGAGCAGTACTTC. It codes for CASRTVDSYEQYF.

In its sample, this clonotype was seen many times. The J gene is TRBJ2-7, the V gene TRBV6-1; D call uncertain. V was shortened by 2 bases and J by 6 bases, with 2 bases between the two germline ends. The CDR3 contains 10 residues. CDR1 and CDR2 from the germline V gene are MNHNS and SASEGT. CDR3 in amino acids: CASSETEQYF. The CDR3, as DNA: TGTGCCAGCAGTGAAACCGAGCAGTACTTC.

This clonotype was seen at least ten times. This chain joins TRBV12-3 or TRBV12-4 and TRBJ1-2; 8 bases line up with TRBD1. J was trimmed by 3 bases and V by 8 bases; bases with no gene match: 8. This CDR3 is built from 14 residues. This chain's CDR3 is CASGIRGRDYGYTF. CDR3 DNA: TGTGCCAGCGGGATCAGGGGGCGCGACTATGGCTACACCTTC.

Here the CDR3 DNA reads TGTGCCAGCAGTTTCCAGACTAGCGGGAGGAACGAGCAGTACTTC. Its translation is CASSFQTSGRNEQYF. This chain uses TRBV27 with TRBJ2-7; 13 bases agree with TRBD2. The CDR3 is 15 amino acids. Germline V gives CDR1 MNHEY, CDR2 SMNVEV (reference sequence). Trimming removed 3 bases from V and 5 bases from J; junction bases left unmatched: 4.

The V gene is TRBV20-1, the J gene TRBJ2-2; D is possibly TRBD2 (6 bases). This CDR3 has 15 amino acids. Trimming took 6 bases from V and 4 from J, leaving 18 bases between them. Germline V lookup: CDR1 DFQATT, CDR2 SNEGSKA (reference sequence). In DNA, the CDR3 is TGCAGTGCCAAAAGCCCCGGGAGAGTCACCGGGGAGCTGTTTTTT. Its translation: CSAKSPGRVTGELFF.

This clonotype was found many times. The genes are TRBV19 and TRBJ1-5; D may be TRBD1 (6 bases). The germline gives CDR1 LNHDA, CDR2 SQIVND (reference sequence). V was clipped by 7 bases and J by 9 bases, with 16 bases between them. The CDR3 spans 13 residues. CDR3 in DNA: TGTGCCAGTACTCCACAGGGAGGGGGGCCCCAGCATTTT. Translation: CASTPQGGGPQHF.

This clonotype was picked up many times. This rearrangement joins TRBV6-2 or TRBV6-3 to TRBJ1-1, with 10 bases lining up with TRBD1. This CDR3 comprises 18 residues. With 1 base clipped from V and 11 bases from J, the junction kept 19 bases outside the gene matches. Germline V lookup: CDR1 MNHEY, CDR2 SVGEGT. This CDR3 reads CASSYYGDRGVPGQGAFF. The CDR3 DNA is TGTGCCAGCAGTTACTACGGGGACAGGGGCGTCCCGGGACAAGGGGCTTTCTTT.

Ten or more counts support this clonotype. CDR3 DNA: TGTGCCAGCATGACCTACGAGCAGTACTTC. Translated: CASMTYEQYF. The V call is TRBV6-5, the J call TRBJ2-7; D not resolved. In germline, CDR1 is MNHEY, CDR2 SVGAGI. The CDR3 runs 10 residues. V was pared by 7 bases and J by 2 bases, with 3 bases between.

J is TRBJ1-2 and V is TRBV10-3; D might be TRBD1 (5 bases). CDR3 length: 14 amino acids. V dropped 2 bases and J dropped 7 bases, with 14 bases sitting between them. Germline CDR1 reads ENHRY; CDR2 reads SYGVKD. The CDR3 loop is CAISEVWGNRGYTF. CDR3 sequence (DNA): TGTGCCATCAGTGAGGTGTGGGGGAACCGTGGCTACACCTTC.

The chain is built from TRBV12-5 and TRBJ2-7, with D perhaps TRBD1 or TRBD2 (5 bases each). The CDR3 has 14 amino acids. CDR1 is LGHNT and CDR2 is FRNRAP in the germline V gene. The ends were cut back, 6 bases at V and 6 bases at J, with 18 bases in the middle. Written as DNA, the CDR3 is TGTGCTAGTGGCCCAGGGAGAGAGAGCGGCGAGCAGTACTTC. Translating it yields CASGPGRESGEQYF. The full variable domain, rest sourced from reference TRBV12-5 and TRBJ2-7, is DARVTQTPRHKVTEMGQEVTMRCQPILGHNTVFWYRQTMMQGLELLAYFRNRAPLDDSGMPKDRFSAEMPDATLATLKIQPSEPRDSAVYFCASGPGRESGEQYFGPGTRLTVT.

Many counts were recorded for this clonotype. This chain uses TRBV20-1 with TRBJ1-1, with 8 bases identical to TRBD1. J gave up 5 bases and V 7 bases, and 6 bases lay outside the gene matches. CDR1 and CDR2 (germline): DFQATT, SNEGSKA (reference sequence). CDR3 length: 12 residues. The CDR3 region is CSGGQGETEAFF. Here the CDR3 DNA reads TGCAGTGGAGGACAGGGAGAGACTGAAGCTTTCTTT.

This clonotype has just a few counts. This chain connects TRBV5-6 to TRBJ2-5; TRBD2 might be the D (6 bases). CDR1 is SGHDT, CDR2 YYEEEE, per germline. CDR3 length: 13 amino acids. Between the trimmed V and J ends, which lost 4 bases and 7 bases, there was a span of 14 bases. CDR3 sequence: CASSPFIGGTQYF. Written as DNA, the CDR3 is TGTGCCAGCAGCCCATTTATCGGGGGGACCCAGTACTTC.

In this sample, this clonotype turned up many times. This chain links TRBV29-1 with TRBJ2-7; D remains unclear. The CDR3 spans 12 residues. Germline V lookup: CDR1 SQVTM, CDR2 ANQGSEA. V lost 4 bases and J lost 3, with 10 bases in between. CDR3 sequence (DNA): TGCAGCGTTGGCCATTCGGGCTACGAGCAGTACTTC. Translation: CSVGHSGYEQYF.

This chain uses TRBV28 with TRBJ1-1; 7 nucleotides line up with TRBD1. The CDR3 runs to 12 residues. The germline V gene encodes CDR1 MDHEN and CDR2 SYDVKM. The J segment lost 8 bases and the V segment lost 8 bases, leaving 8 bases of the junction unmatched. The CDR3 bases are TGTGCCAGCGGCGGTCGGACAGGCGAAGCTTTCTTT. It yields the protein CASGGRTGEAFF.

This clonotype was detected many times. The V gene is TRBV7-3, the J gene TRBJ1-5; 8 positions match TRBD1. The V and J ends lost 8 bases and 2 bases, in that order; junction bases with no gene match: 14. This CDR3 region has 17 residues. Germline CDR1 and CDR2: SGHTA and FQGTGA. The CDR3 DNA is TGTGCCAGCCCTAGGGGAACCGGGACAGGAGGCAATCAGCCCCAGCATTTT. It translates to CASPRGTGTGGNQPQHF. The complete variable domain, with remaining parts taken from reference TRBV7-3 and TRBJ1-5, reads GAGVSQTPSNKVTEKGKYVELRCDPISGHTALYWYRQSLGQGPEFLIYFQGTGAADDSGLPNDRFFAVRPEGSVSTLKIQRTERGDSAVYLCASPRGTGTGGNQPQHFGDGTRLSIL.

This clonotype was seen repeatedly, ten times or more. V gene TRBV20-1 combines with J gene TRBJ2-7; tentatively, D is TRBD2 (5 bases). The CDR3 sequence is 14 residues long. Between the trimmed V and J ends, which lost 0 bases and 5 bases, there was a span of 14 bases. In germline, CDR1 is DFQATT, CDR2 SNEGSKA (reference sequence). CDR3 bases: TGCAGTGCTAGAGATCGCGGGCCCAGACACGAGCAGTACTTC. As protein: CSARDRGPRHEQYF.